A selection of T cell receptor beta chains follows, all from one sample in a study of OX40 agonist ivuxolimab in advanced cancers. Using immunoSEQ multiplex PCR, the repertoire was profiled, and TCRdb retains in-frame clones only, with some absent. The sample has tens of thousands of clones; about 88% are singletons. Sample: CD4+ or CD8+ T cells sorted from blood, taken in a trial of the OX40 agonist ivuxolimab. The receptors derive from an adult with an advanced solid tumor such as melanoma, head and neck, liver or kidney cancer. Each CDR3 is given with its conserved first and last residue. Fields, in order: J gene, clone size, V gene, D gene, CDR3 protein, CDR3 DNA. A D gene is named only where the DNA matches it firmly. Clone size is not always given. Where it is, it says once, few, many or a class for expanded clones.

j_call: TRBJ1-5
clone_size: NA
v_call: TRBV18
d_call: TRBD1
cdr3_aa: CASSPARTGGNQPQHF
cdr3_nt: TGTGCCAGCTCACCAGCCCGGACAGGGGGCAATCAGCCCCAGCATTTT

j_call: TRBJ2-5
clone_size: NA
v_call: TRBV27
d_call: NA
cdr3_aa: CASSPRFQSGQETQYF
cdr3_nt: TGTGCCAGCAGTCCAAGGTTCCAATCAGGCCAAGAGACCCAGTACTTC

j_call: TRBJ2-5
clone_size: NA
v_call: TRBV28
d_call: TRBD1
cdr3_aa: CASSSGGQGQETQYF
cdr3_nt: TGTGCCAGCAGTTCAGGTGGACAGGGTCAAGAGACCCAGTACTTC

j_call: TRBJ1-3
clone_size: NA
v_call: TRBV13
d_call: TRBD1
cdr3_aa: CASRWSGTGTNTIYF
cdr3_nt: TGTGCCAGCAGGTGGAGTGGGACAGGGACGAACACCATATATTTT

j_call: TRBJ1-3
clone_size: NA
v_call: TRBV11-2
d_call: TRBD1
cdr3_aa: CASSSTGEGNTIYF
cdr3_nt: TGTGCCAGCAGTTCGACAGGGGAAGGAAACACCATATATTTT

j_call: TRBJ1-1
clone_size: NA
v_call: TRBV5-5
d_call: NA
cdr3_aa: CASSLYRVGDTEAFF
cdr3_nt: TGTGCCAGCAGCTTGTACAGGGTTGGTGACACTGAAGCTTTCTTT

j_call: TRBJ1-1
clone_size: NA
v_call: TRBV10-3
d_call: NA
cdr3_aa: CAISDLGERSEAFF
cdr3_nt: TGTGCCATCAGTGACCTGGGGGAGAGATCTGAAGCTTTCTTT

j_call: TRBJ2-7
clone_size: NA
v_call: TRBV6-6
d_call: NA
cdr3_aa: CASSRDGSYEQYF
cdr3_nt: TGTGCCAGCAGCCGGGACGGCTCCTACGAGCAGTACTTC

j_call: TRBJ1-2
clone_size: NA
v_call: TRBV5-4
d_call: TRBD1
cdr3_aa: CASSSQGERVYGYTF
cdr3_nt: TGTGCCAGCAGTTCACAGGGGGAGCGGGTTTACGGCTACACCTTC

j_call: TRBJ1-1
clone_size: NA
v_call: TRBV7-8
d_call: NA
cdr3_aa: CASSPQGGRTGNTEAFF
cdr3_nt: TGTGCCAGCAGCCCGCAAGGGGGGCGCACAGGGAACACTGAAGCTTTCTTT

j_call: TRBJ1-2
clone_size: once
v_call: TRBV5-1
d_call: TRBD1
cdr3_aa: CASSLWQGRDSVAGYTF
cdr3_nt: TGCGCCAGCAGCTTGTGGCAGGGCCGGGACAGCGTGGCGGGCTACACCTTC

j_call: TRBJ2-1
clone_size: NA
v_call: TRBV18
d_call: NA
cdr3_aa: CASSPRAQSSYNEQFF
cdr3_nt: TGTGCCAGCTCACCGAGGGCGCAGAGCTCCTACAATGAGCAGTTCTTC

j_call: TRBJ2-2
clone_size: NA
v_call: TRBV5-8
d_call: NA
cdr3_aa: CASTIWAGADTGELFF
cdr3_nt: TGTGCCAGCACCATATGGGCGGGGGCTGACACCGGGGAGCTGTTTTTT

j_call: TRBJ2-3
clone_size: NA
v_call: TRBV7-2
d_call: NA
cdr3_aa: CASSLSPWGRGSVDTQYF
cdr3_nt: TGTGCCAGCAGCTTAAGCCCTTGGGGCAGGGGTTCGGTAGATACGCAGTATTTT

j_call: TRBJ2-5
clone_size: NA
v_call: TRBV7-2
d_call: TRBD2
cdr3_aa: CASSPQTSGQYQETQYF
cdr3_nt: TGTGCCAGCAGCCCACAGACTAGCGGACAGTACCAAGAGACCCAGTACTTC

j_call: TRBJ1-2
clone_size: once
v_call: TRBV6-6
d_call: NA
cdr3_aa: CASSLVPGGYTF
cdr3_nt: TGTGCCAGCAGTTTGGTACCGGGTGGCTACACCTTC

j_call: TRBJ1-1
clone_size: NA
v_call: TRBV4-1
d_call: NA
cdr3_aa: CASSQGGGHGNTEAFF
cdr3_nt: TGCGCCAGCAGCCAAGGGGGGGGACATGGGAACACTGAAGCTTTCTTT

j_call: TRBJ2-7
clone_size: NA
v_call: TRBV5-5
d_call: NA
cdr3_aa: CASSGGGGAYEQYF
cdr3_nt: TGTGCCAGCAGCGGGGGCGGGGGCGCCTACGAGCAGTACTTC

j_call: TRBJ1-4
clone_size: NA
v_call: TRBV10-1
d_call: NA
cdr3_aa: CASSDTQGEKLFF
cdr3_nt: TGCGCCAGCAGTGATACCCAGGGAGAAAAACTGTTTTTT

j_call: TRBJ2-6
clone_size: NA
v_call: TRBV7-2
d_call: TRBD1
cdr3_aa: CASSYRGTGANVLTF
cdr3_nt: TGTGCCAGCAGCTACAGGGGTACTGGGGCCAACGTCCTGACTTTC